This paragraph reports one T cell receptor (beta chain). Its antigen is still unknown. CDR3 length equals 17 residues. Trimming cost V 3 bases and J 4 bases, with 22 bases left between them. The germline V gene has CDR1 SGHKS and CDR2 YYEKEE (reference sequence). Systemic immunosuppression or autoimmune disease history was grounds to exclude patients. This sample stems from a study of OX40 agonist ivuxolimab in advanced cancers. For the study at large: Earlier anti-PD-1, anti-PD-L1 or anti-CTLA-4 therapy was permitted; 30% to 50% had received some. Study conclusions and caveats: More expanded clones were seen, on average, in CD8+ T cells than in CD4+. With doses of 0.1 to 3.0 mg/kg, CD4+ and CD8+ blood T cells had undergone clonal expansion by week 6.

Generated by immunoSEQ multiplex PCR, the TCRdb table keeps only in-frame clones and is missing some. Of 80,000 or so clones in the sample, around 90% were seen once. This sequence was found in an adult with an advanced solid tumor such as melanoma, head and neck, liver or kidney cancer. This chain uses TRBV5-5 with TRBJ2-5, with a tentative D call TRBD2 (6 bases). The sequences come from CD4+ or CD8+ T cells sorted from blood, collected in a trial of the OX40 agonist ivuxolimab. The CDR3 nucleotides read TGTGCCAGCAGCTCCGGAGGGCCCGGCAGGATGGGAGAGACCCAGTACTTC. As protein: CASSSGGPGRMGETQYF. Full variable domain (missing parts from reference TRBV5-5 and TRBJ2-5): DAGVTQSPTHLIKTRGQQVTLRCSPISGHKSVSWYQQVLGQGPQFIFQYYEKEERGRGNFPDRFSARQFPNYSSELNVNALLLGDSALYLCASSSGGPGRMGETQYFGPGTRLLVL.